This T cell receptor beta chain was obtained from a study of blood T cell repertoires in COVID-19. Across the whole study: There were acute and convalescent COVID-19 samples, and they came from the United States, Italy and Spain.

Individuals drawn from 24 US areas were roughly 18 to 89 years old. Authors' processing steps: Quantification of nucleated cells was approximated via reference gene primer amplification. Clones were read by immunoSEQ multiplex PCR, and TCRdb kept only the in-frame ones, dropping some. V and J calls and clone size are as listed in that table; D and trimming were resolved from the DNA. The sample includes around 290,000 clones, roughly 88% of them seen just once. Germline assignment: CDR1 SGHNT and CDR2 YENEEA. This CDR3 has 13 residues. V lost 1 base and J lost 10; bases outside the gene matches: 3. This receptor was taken from a woman aged 25 to 39 who had recovered from COVID-19. The sample was PBMCs or T cells enriched from blood (not recorded which). The gene calls are TRBV11-3 and TRBJ2-3; 9 bases line up with TRBD2. CDR3 loop: CASSLVLAGSQYF. Here the CDR3 DNA reads TGTGCCAGCAGCTTAGTGCTAGCGGGGTCGCAGTATTTT. Supplemented by reference TRBV11-3 and TRBJ2-3, the full variable domain reads EAGVVQSPRYKIIEKKQPVAFWCNPISGHNTLYWYLQNLGQGPELLIRYENEEAVDDSQLPKDRFSAERLKGVDSTLKIQPAELGDSAVYLCASSLVLAGSQYFGPGTRLTVL.